This TCR beta chain derives from a study of CD8 T cells in Susac syndrome. Study as a whole: Among the Susac syndrome patients who underwent sequencing, about 6 had clinically active disease, while fewer than ten of them were in remission.

Blood CD8+ and CD4+ T cells underwent high-throughput TCR beta sequencing. Reverse transcription of roughly 0.45 to 1 ug RNA used random hexamers. TCRdb reanalysed the immunoSEQ multiplex PCR reads using MiXCR and keeps one entry per CDR3 protein. The repertoire holds over 100,000 distinct CDR3 sequences, under 96% seen once, with approximately 0.15% in the top ten. CDR3 length: 13 residues. In germline, CDR1 is SQVTM, CDR2 ANQGSEA. Sample: CD4+ T cells from PBMCs. This clonotype originated in a human donor with Susac syndrome. This chain connects TRBV29-1 to TRBJ1-1; tentatively, D is TRBD1 (6 bases). CDR3 amino acids: CSCSGHKNTEAFF. The CDR3 coding sequence is TGCAGTTGCTCGGGACACAAGAACACTGAAGCTTTCTTT.